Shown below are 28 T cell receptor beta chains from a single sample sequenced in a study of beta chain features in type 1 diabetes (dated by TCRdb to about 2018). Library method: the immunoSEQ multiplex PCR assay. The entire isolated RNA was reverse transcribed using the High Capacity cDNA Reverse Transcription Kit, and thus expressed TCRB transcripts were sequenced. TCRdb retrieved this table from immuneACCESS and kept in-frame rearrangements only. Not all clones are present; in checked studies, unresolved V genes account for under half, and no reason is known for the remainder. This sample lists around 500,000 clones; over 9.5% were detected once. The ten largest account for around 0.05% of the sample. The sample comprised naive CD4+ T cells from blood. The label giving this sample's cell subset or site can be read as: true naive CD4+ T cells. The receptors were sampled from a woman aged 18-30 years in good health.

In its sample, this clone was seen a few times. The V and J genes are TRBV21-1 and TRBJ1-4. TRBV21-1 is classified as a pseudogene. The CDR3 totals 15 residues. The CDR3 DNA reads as TGTGCCAGCAGCAGATCGGCTCGGGCTAATGAAAAACTGTTTTTT. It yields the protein CASSRSARANEKLFF.

CDR3 DNA: TGTGCCAGCAGCCCCCGCGGGGAAGAGACCCAGTACTTC. Protein: CASSPRGEETQYF. The chain combines TRBV27 with TRBJ2-5; the D gene is possibly TRBD2 (6 bases). The V end was cut by 6 bases, the J end by 3 bases, with 11 bases between. CDR3 length equals 13 residues. Germline V CDR1 and CDR2: MNHEY, SMNVEV (reference sequence).

CDR3 residues: CASSQRRSGSPLHF. CDR3 nucleotide sequence: TGTGCCAGCAGCCAAAGGAGAAGCGGATCACCCCTCCACTTT. The chain links TRBV14 to TRBJ1-6; the D is unclear. V lost 2 bases and J lost 10, with 12 bases in between. Germline lookup yields CDR1 SGHDN and CDR2 FVKESK. This CDR3 comprises 14 residues.

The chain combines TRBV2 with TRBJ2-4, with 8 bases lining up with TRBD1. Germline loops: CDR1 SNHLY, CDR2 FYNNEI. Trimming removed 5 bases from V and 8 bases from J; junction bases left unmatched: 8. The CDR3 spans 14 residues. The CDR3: CASSLEQGGHIQYF. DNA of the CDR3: TGTGCCAGCAGTCTAGAACAGGGGGGACACATTCAGTACTTC.

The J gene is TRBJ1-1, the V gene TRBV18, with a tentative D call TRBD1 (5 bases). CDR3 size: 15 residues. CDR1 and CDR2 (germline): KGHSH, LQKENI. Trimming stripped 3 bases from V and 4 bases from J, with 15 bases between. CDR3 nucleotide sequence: TGTGCCAGCTCACCCGGCAGGGTGTCTACCACTGAAGCTTTCTTT. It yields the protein CASSPGRVSTTEAFF.

The CDR3 region is CASSVGVTNEKLFF. As DNA, the CDR3 is TGTGCCAGCAGCGTAGGGGTAACTAATGAAAAACTGTTTTTT. The chain employs TRBV9 and TRBJ1-4; D remains ambiguous. The CDR3 extends over 14 amino acids. Germline values: CDR1 SGDLS, CDR2 YYNGEE. Trimming removed 0 bases at V and 1 base at J, with 4 bases between.

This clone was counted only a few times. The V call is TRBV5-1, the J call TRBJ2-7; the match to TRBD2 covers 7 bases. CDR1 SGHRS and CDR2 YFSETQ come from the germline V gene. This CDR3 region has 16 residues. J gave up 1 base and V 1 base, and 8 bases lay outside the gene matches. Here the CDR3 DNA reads TGCGCCAGCAGCTTGTGGGGCGGGAGAAAATCCTACGAGCAGTACTTC. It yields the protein CASSLWGGRKSYEQYF. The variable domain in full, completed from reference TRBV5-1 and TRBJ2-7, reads KAGVTQTPRYLIKTRGQQVTLSCSPISGHRSVSWYQQTPGQGLQFLFEYFSETQRNKGNFPGRFSGRQFSNSRSEMNVSTLELGDSALYLCASSLWGGRKSYEQYFGPGTRLTVT.

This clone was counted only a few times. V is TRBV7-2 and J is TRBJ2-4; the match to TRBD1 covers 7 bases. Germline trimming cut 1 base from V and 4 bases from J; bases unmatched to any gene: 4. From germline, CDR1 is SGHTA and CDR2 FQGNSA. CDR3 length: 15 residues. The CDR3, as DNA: TGTGCCAGCAGCTTAGAGACAGGGTTTAAAAACATTCAGTACTTC. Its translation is CASSLETGFKNIQYF.

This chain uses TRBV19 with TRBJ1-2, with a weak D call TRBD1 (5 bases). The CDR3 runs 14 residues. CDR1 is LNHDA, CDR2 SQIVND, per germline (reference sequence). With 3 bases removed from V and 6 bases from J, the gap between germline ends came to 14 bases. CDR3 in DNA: TGTGCCAGTAGTATCCGGGTCAGGGAGGATGGCTACACCTTC. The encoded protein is CASSIRVREDGYTF. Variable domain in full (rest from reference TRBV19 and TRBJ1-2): DGGITQSPKYLFRKEGQNVTLSCEQNLNHDAMYWYRQDPGQGLRLIYYSQIVNDFQKGDIAEGYSVSREKKESFPLTVTSAQKNPTAFYLCASSIRVREDGYTFGSGTRLTVV.

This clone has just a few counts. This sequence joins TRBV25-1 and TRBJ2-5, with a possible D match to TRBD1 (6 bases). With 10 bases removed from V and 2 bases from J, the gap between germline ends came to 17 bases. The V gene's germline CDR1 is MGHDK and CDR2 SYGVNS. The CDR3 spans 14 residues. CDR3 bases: TGTGCCACCTTCGATGACAGGAATCAAGAGACCCAGTACTTC. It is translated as CATFDDRNQETQYF.

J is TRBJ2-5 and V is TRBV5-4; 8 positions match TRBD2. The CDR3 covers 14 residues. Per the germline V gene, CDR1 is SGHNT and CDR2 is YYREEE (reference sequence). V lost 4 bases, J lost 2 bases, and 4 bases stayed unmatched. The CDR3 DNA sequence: TGTGCCAGCAGCAAAGCTAGCGGGCAAGAGACCCAGTACTTC. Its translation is CASSKASGQETQYF.

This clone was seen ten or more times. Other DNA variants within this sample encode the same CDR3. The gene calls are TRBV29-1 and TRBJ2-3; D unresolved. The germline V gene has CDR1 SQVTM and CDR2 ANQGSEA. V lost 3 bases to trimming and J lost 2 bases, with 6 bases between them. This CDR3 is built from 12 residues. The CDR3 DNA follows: TGCAGCGTTGACCCCGCCACAGATACGCAGTATTTT. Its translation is CSVDPATDTQYF.

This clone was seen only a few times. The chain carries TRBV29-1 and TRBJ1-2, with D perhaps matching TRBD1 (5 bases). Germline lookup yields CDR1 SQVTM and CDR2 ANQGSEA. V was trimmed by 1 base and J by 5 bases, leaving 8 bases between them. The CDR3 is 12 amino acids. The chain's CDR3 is CSVEGQSYGYTF. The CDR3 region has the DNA TGCAGCGTTGAAGGACAGAGTTATGGCTACACCTTC.

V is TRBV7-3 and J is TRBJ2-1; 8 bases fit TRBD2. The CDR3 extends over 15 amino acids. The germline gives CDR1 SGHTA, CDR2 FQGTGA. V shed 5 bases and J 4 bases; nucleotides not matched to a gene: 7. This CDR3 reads CASSAEGLGYNEQFF. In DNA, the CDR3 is TGTGCCAGCAGCGCTGAGGGACTAGGATACAATGAGCAGTTCTTC.

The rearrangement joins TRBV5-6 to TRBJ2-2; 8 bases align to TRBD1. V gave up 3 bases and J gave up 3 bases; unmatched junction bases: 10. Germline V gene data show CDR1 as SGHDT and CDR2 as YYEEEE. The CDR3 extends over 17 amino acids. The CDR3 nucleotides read TGTGCCAGCAGCTCTTCCACCAGGGGGCAGGACACCGGGGAGCTGTTTTTT. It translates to CASSSSTRGQDTGELFF. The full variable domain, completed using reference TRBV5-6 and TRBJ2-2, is DAGVTQSPTHLIKTRGQQVTLRCSPKSGHDTVSWYQQALGQGPQFIFQYYEEEERQRGNFPDRFSGHQFPNYSSELNVNALLLGDSALYLCASSSSTRGQDTGELFFGEGSRLTVL.

The CDR3 sequence: CASSPAGTKETQYF. The CDR3 nucleotides are TGTGCCAGCAGTCCAGCCGGGACCAAAGAGACCCAGTACTTC. The J gene is TRBJ2-5, the V gene TRBV7-9; D possibly matches TRBD1 or TRBD2 (5 bases each). The CDR3 loop spans 14 amino acids. V lost 6 bases, J lost 3 bases, and 14 bases lay in between. Germline CDR1 is SEHNR and CDR2 is FQNEAQ (reference sequence).

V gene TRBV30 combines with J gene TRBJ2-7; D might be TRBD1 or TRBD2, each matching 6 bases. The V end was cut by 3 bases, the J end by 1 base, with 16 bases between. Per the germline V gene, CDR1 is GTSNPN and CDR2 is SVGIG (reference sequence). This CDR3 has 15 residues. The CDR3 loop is CAWSGGGARSYEQYF. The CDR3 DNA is TGTGCCTGGAGCGGGGGCGGGGCCCGATCCTACGAGCAGTACTTC.

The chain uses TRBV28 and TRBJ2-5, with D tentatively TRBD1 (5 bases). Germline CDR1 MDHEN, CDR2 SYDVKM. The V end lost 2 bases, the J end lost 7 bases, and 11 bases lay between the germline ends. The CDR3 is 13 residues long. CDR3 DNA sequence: TGTGCCAGCAGTTTACGACAGTGGGGGACCCAGTACTTC. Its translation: CASSLRQWGTQYF.

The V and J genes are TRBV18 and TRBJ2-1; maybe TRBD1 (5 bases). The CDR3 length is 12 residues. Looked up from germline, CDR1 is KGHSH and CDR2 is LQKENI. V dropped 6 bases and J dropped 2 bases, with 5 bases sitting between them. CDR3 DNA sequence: TGTGCCAGCTCGGACACCTACAATGAGCAGTTCTTC. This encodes CASSDTYNEQFF.

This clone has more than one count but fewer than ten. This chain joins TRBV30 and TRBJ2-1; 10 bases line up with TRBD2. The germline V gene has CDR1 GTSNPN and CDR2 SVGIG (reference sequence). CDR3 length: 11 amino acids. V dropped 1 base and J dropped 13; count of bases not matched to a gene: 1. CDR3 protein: CAWSASGSQFF. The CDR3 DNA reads TGTGCCTGGAGTGCTAGCGGGAGTCAGTTCTTC.

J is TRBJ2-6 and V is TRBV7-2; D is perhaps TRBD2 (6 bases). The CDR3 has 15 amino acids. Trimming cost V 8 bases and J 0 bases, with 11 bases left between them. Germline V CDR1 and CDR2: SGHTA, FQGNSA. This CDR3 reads CASEEGSSGANVLTF. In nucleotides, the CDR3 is TGTGCCAGCGAGGAGGGTTCCTCTGGGGCCAACGTCCTGACTTTC.

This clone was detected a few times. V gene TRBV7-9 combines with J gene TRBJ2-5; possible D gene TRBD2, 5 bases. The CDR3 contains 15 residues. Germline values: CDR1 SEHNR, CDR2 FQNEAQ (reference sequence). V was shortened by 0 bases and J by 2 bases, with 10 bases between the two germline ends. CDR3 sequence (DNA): TGTGCCAGCAGCTTAGCGCGGGTCATTCAAGAGACCCAGTACTTC. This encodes CASSLARVIQETQYF. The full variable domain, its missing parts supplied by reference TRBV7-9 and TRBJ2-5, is DTGVSQNPRHKITKRGQNVTFRCDPISEHNRLYWYRQTLGQGPEFLTYFQNEAQLEKSRLLSDRFSAERPKGSFSTLEIQRTEQGDSAMYLCASSLARVIQETQYFGPGTRLLVL.

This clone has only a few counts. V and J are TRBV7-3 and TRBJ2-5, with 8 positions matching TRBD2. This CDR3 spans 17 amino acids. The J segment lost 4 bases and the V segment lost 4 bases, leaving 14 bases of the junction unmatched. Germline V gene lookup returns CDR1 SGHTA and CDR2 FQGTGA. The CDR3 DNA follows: TGTGCCAGCAGCTCCCCCCTTAGGACTAGCAGGGTAGAGACCCAGTACTTC. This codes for CASSSPLRTSRVETQYF.

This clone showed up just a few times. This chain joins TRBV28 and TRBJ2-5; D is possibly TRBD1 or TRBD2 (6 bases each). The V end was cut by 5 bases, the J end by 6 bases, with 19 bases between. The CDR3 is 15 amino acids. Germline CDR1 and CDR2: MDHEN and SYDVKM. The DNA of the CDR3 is TGTGCCAGCAGTCTCAATCCCGGGGGCGCGAAGACCCAGTACTTC. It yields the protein CASSLNPGGAKTQYF.

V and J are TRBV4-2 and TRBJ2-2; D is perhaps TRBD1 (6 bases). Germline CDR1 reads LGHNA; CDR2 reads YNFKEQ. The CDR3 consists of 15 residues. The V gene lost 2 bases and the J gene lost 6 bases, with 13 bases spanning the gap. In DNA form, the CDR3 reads TGTGCCAGCAGCCAACCTACAGGGTCGGCCGGGGAGCTGTTTTTT. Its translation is CASSQPTGSAGELFF.

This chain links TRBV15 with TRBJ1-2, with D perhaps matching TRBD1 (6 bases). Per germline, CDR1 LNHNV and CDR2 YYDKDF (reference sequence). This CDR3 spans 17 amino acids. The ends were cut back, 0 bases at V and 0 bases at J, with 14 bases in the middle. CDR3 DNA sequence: TGTGCCACCAGCAGAGATCCCCGGGCAGGGGCTAACTATGGCTACACCTTC. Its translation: CATSRDPRAGANYGYTF. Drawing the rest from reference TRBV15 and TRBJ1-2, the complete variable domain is DAMVIQNPRYQVTQFGKPVTLSCSQTLNHNVMYWYQQKSSQAPKLLFHYYDKDFNNEADTPDNFQSRRPNTSFCFLDIRSPGLGDTAMYLCATSRDPRAGANYGYTFGSGTRLTVV.

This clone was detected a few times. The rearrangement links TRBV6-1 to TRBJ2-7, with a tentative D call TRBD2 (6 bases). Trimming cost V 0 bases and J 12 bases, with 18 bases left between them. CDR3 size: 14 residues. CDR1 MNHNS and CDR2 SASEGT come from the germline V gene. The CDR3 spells CASSEAPPEGRGYV. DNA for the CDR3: TGTGCCAGCAGTGAAGCCCCCCCGGAGGGACGGGGGTACGTC.

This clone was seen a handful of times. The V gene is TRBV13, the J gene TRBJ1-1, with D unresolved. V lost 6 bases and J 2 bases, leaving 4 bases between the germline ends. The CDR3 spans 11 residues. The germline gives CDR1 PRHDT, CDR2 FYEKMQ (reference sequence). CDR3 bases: TGTGCCAGCAGAGAAAACACTGAAGCTTTCTTT. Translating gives CASRENTEAFF.